Shown below are 32 T cell receptor beta chains from a single sample sequenced in a study of identical twins. MiXCR, run by TCRdb on the 5' RACE reads, gives a single entry per CDR3 protein. The sample carries 200,000 to 250,000 distinct CDR3 sequences, approximately 7% recorded once. The sample was also linked to a second study, of yellow fever vaccine responses in identical twins.

Sequenced: memory (CD45RO+) T cells sorted from blood. The receptors stem from a woman between 18 and 29 years old in good health.

This clonotype has a count of ten or more. The rearrangement joins TRBV5-1 to TRBJ2-1, with TRBD2 matching over 10 bases. The J segment lost 8 bases and the V segment lost 3 bases, leaving 11 bases of the junction unmatched. From germline, CDR1 is SGHRS and CDR2 YFSETQ. The CDR3 consists of 16 residues. The CDR3 nucleotides are TGCGCCAGCAGCTCCTCTGGGCGAGCGGGAGGGGATGAGCAGTTCTTC. Translated, it gives CASSSSGRAGGDEQFF.

The J gene is TRBJ2-7, the V gene TRBV6-2 or TRBV6-3; D is possibly TRBD1 or TRBD2 (6 bases each). Germline CDR1 reads MNHEY; CDR2 reads SVGEGT. V dropped 7 bases and J dropped 3 bases, with 19 bases sitting between them. The CDR3 contains 15 residues. CDR3 bases: TGTGCCAGCATTCCTCCCGGAGGGGGAATCTACGAGCAGTACTTC. Translation gives CASIPPGGGIYEQYF.

This clonotype has a count of ten or more. The chain uses TRBV7-2 and TRBJ2-5, with 9 bases aligning to TRBD2. Unmatched junction bases numbered 5, after V lost 2 bases and J lost 4 bases. Per germline, CDR1 SGHTA and CDR2 FQGNSA. The CDR3 runs to 15 residues. The DNA of the CDR3 is TGTGCCAGCAGCTTACCACTGACTAGCGGAGAGACCCAGTACTTC. Amino acids: CASSLPLTSGETQYF.

This chain links TRBV4-1 with TRBJ2-1; TRBD1 agrees at 9 bases. Looked up from germline, CDR1 is MGHRA and CDR2 is YSYEKL. V dropped 7 bases and J dropped 8; count of bases not matched to a gene: 9. The CDR3 runs 14 residues. CDR3 amino acids: CASKDDRGGDEQFF. The CDR3 DNA reads as TGCGCCAGCAAAGACGACAGGGGGGGCGATGAGCAGTTCTTC.

The V and J genes are TRBV28 and TRBJ1-6; 7 nucleotides agree with TRBD1. V was clipped by 5 bases and J by 0 bases; unmatched bases: 7. CDR1 is MDHEN, CDR2 SYDVKM, per germline. CDR3 size: 17 residues. Here the CDR3 DNA reads TGTGCCAGCAGTCCCCCGGGACAGAGCTCCTATAATTCACCCCTCCACTTT. Its translation is CASSPPGQSSYNSPLHF.

The gene calls are TRBV20-1 and TRBJ1-5, with D perhaps TRBD1 (6 bases). Germline V gene data show CDR1 as DFQATT and CDR2 as SNEGSKA (reference sequence). The CDR3 runs to 15 residues. Trimming removed 0 bases from V and 6 bases from J, with 15 bases in between. The chain's CDR3 is CSAREAGARGQPQHF. CDR3 bases: TGCAGTGCTAGAGAGGCAGGGGCACGAGGTCAGCCCCAGCATTTT.

This clonotype was counted at least ten times. V gene TRBV12-3 or TRBV12-4 combines with J gene TRBJ1-5; D is unclear. Trimming cost V 5 bases and J 5 bases, with 7 bases left between them. The CDR3 is 12 amino acids. CDR3 nucleotide sequence: TGTGCCAGCAGTCCCGGAGATCAGCCCCAGCATTTT. This gives the protein CASSPGDQPQHF.

The chain has TRBV20-1 and TRBJ1-6; 7 positions agree with TRBD1. This CDR3 region has 15 residues. The V segment lost 0 bases and the J segment 9 bases; nucleotides outside the gene matches: 8. The V gene's germline CDR1 is DFQATT and CDR2 SNEGSKA (reference sequence). The CDR3 is CSAREPGTAASPLHF. The CDR3 region has the DNA TGCAGTGCTAGAGAACCCGGGACAGCTGCTTCACCCCTCCACTTT.

The V gene is TRBV27, the J gene TRBJ2-1, with unresolved D. The V end lost 2 bases, the J end lost 10 bases, and 15 bases lay between the germline ends. Per germline, CDR1 MNHEY and CDR2 SMNVEV (reference sequence). The CDR3 runs 14 residues. The CDR3 loop reads CASSLRVTPLEQFF. DNA of the CDR3: TGTGCCAGCAGTTTAAGGGTTACCCCCCTAGAGCAGTTCTTC.

This chain uses TRBV27 with TRBJ2-1; 7 bases match TRBD2. The junction had 5 bases not matched to a gene; V was cut back by 3 bases and J by 0 bases. Germline V CDR1 and CDR2: MNHEY, SMNVEV (reference sequence). The CDR3 sequence is 16 residues long. The CDR3 coding sequence is TGTGCCAGCAGTTTCCTGGGGGGGAGCTCCTACAATGAGCAGTTCTTC. Its protein is CASSFLGGSSYNEQFF.

The rearrangement links TRBV27 to TRBJ1-2; D is undetermined. Deletions cut 5 bases from V and 4 bases from J, with 2 bases between. CDR1 is MNHEY, CDR2 SMNVEV, per germline (reference sequence). The CDR3 is 10 amino acids. CDR3 sequence reads: CASSTYGYTF. The CDR3 DNA reads as TGTGCCAGCAGTACCTATGGCTACACCTTC.

This clonotype has at least ten counts. CDR3 nucleotides: TGTGCCAGCAACAACCCAGGGGAGAACACCGGGGAGCTGTTTTTT. This codes for CASNNPGENTGELFF. The chain uses TRBV7-8 and TRBJ2-2; D may be TRBD1 (6 bases). V lost 7 bases and J 1 base, leaving 13 bases between the germline ends. Germline values: CDR1 SGHVS, CDR2 FQNEAQ. The CDR3 spans 15 residues.

This clonotype was counted only a few times. J is TRBJ1-1 and V is TRBV29-1, with no clear D. The CDR3 is 17 amino acids. V was pared by 6 bases and J by 1 base, with 24 bases between. Germline V gives CDR1 SQVTM, CDR2 ANQGSEA. CDR3 amino acids: CSVGNASPGSKNTEAFF. The CDR3 nucleotides are TGCAGCGTGGGAAACGCGTCCCCAGGTAGTAAGAACACTGAAGCTTTCTTT.

The chain uses TRBV14 and TRBJ1-3, with a possible D match to TRBD1 (6 bases). Trimming stripped 4 bases from V and 4 bases from J, with 11 bases between. The CDR3 consists of 14 residues. CDR1 SGHDN and CDR2 FVKESK come from the germline V gene. As DNA, the CDR3 is TGTGCCAGCAGCCCGGGGGCGCGGGGAAACACCATATATTTT. Amino acids: CASSPGARGNTIYF.

The chain combines TRBV3-1 with TRBJ2-1; TRBD2 matches at 15 bases. The CDR3 has 17 residues. Germline CDR1 and CDR2: LGHDT and YNNKEL (reference sequence). V shed 4 bases, J shed 7 bases, and the junction held 8 bases outside the gene matches. DNA of the CDR3: TGTGCCAGCAGCCTCCAAAGGACTAGCGGGGGGGGTAATGAGCAGTTCTTC. This gives the protein CASSLQRTSGGGNEQFF.

This chain joins TRBV18 and TRBJ2-4; 7 positions agree with TRBD1. This CDR3 has 14 residues. V was clipped by 3 bases and J by 7 bases; unmatched bases: 6. Germline-derived CDR1 and CDR2 are KGHSH and LQKENI. CDR3 in DNA: TGTGCCAGCTCACCTCCCGCGGACAGGAACATTCAGTACTTC. It is translated as CASSPPADRNIQYF.

This clonotype has at least ten counts. The chain links TRBV28 to TRBJ1-1; D might be TRBD1 (6 bases). The germline V gene has CDR1 MDHEN and CDR2 SYDVKM. V was trimmed by 5 bases and J by 1 base, leaving 17 bases between them. The CDR3 is made up of 16 amino acids. In DNA, the CDR3 is TGTGCCAGCAGTCGAATCGGACAGAGTAAGAACACTGAAGCTTTCTTT. This gives the protein CASSRIGQSKNTEAFF.

The chain employs TRBV20-1 and TRBJ2-4; a weak D match, TRBD1 (6 bases). V was pared by 6 bases and J by 0 bases, with 21 bases between. The CDR3 covers 17 residues. Germline assignment: CDR1 DFQATT and CDR2 SNEGSKA (reference sequence). The CDR3 bases are TGCAGTGCCAGGGTCAACTCGCAGGGGCTAGCCAAAAACATTCAGTACTTC. Amino acids: CSARVNSQGLAKNIQYF.

This clonotype was detected a few times. This chain connects TRBV20-1 to TRBJ2-1; 7 bases match TRBD2. CDR1 is DFQATT and CDR2 is SNEGSKA in the germline V gene (reference sequence). V shed 2 bases and J 0 bases; nucleotides not matched to a gene: 4. This CDR3 is built from 15 residues. CDR3 coding DNA: TGCAGTGCTAGAACTCTAGCGGCCTCCTACAATGAGCAGTTCTTC. Amino acid sequence: CSARTLAASYNEQFF.

This sequence joins TRBV6-5 and TRBJ2-7; 7 nucleotides match TRBD1. The CDR3 is made up of 14 amino acids. CDR1 is MNHEY and CDR2 is SVGAGI in the germline V gene. V dropped 2 bases and J dropped 0; count of bases not matched to a gene: 1. As DNA, the CDR3 is TGTGCCAGCAGTTACAACAGGGGCTCCTACGAGCAGTACTTC. This translates into CASSYNRGSYEQYF.

The genes are TRBV11-1 and TRBJ2-7; 9 positions match TRBD2. CDR1 SGHAT and CDR2 FQDESV come from the germline V gene (reference sequence). This CDR3 has 18 amino acids. J was trimmed by 5 bases and V by 5 bases; bases with no gene match: 19. In DNA form, the CDR3 reads TGTGCCAGCAGCCACTTAGGACAGGTCACCGGGACTAGCAACGAGCAGTACTTC. This encodes CASSHLGQVTGTSNEQYF.

The rearrangement links TRBV28 to TRBJ2-1, with TRBD2 matching over 9 bases. J lost 5 bases, V lost 10 bases, and 6 bases had no gene match. Germline V lookup: CDR1 MDHEN, CDR2 SYDVKM. CDR3 length equals 13 residues. The CDR3 sequence is CATRAGGDNEQFF. Here the CDR3 DNA reads TGTGCCACCCGAGCGGGAGGCGACAATGAGCAGTTCTTC.

This rearrangement joins TRBV20-1 to TRBJ1-3; maybe TRBD1 (5 bases). The CDR3 extends over 13 amino acids. Trimming left V 6 bases short and J 5 bases short, with 14 bases between. Germline V gene lookup returns CDR1 DFQATT and CDR2 SNEGSKA (reference sequence). The CDR3 protein is CSATGGGRNTIYF. DNA of the CDR3: TGCAGTGCAACCGGGGGGGGTAGAAACACCATATATTTT.

In this sample, this clonotype turned up many times. The genes are TRBV29-1 and TRBJ2-3; TRBD1 agrees at 9 bases. This CDR3 region has 14 residues. The J segment lost 3 bases and the V segment lost 6 bases, leaving 7 bases of the junction unmatched. The germline gives CDR1 SQVTM, CDR2 ANQGSEA. The CDR3 loop reads CSVGRTGATDTQYF. Here the CDR3 DNA reads TGCAGCGTGGGTAGGACAGGGGCAACAGATACGCAGTATTTT.

The gene calls are TRBV11-3 and TRBJ2-1; D not certain. This CDR3 has 13 amino acids. V lost 2 bases and J lost 9, with 11 bases in between. Germline V CDR1 and CDR2: SGHNT, YENEEA. CDR3 in amino acids: CASSLYPGFEQFF. As DNA, the CDR3 is TGTGCCAGCAGCTTATACCCTGGATTTGAGCAGTTCTTC.

This chain links TRBV10-2 with TRBJ1-1; D remains ambiguous. The CDR3 contains 12 residues. Trimming left V 10 bases short and J 1 base short, with 10 bases between. CDR1 and CDR2 (germline): WSHSY, SAAADI. The CDR3 loop is CAIRRENTEAFF. As DNA, the CDR3 is TGCGCCATCCGACGGGAGAACACTGAAGCTTTCTTT.

The V gene is TRBV7-2, the J gene TRBJ2-4; 14 nucleotides line up with TRBD2. This CDR3 is 21 amino acids long. Germline-derived CDR1 and CDR2 are SGHTA and FQGNSA. V lost 0 bases and J lost 1; bases outside the gene matches: 11. CDR3 nucleotides: TGTGCCAGCAGCTTAGCAACCCCGGGACTAGCGGGAGACTTGGCCAAAAACATTCAGTACTTC. Translated: CASSLATPGLAGDLAKNIQYF.

This clonotype turned up a few times. The rearrangement uses TRBV5-1 and TRBJ2-3, with 9 bases aligning to TRBD1. The junction had 5 bases not matched to a gene; V was cut back by 4 bases and J by 2 bases. CDR1 is SGHRS and CDR2 is YFSETQ in the germline V gene. The CDR3 consists of 15 residues. The CDR3 loop is CASSGGTGTTDTQYF. The DNA of the CDR3 is TGCGCCAGCAGCGGGGGGACAGGGACCACAGATACGCAGTATTTT. Variable domain in full (rest from reference TRBV5-1 and TRBJ2-3): KAGVTQTPRYLIKTRGQQVTLSCSPISGHRSVSWYQQTPGQGLQFLFEYFSETQRNKGNFPGRFSGRQFSNSRSEMNVSTLELGDSALYLCASSGGTGTTDTQYFGPGTRLTVL.

This clonotype was detected ten times or more. This chain uses TRBV12-3 or TRBV12-4 with TRBJ1-2; D ambiguous. The CDR3 runs to 16 residues. Deletions cut 3 bases from V and 4 bases from J, with 18 bases between. The CDR3 DNA sequence: TGTGCCAGCAGTTTTATAGGCGGGCTTCCAGGCTATGGCTACACCTTC. It yields the protein CASSFIGGLPGYGYTF.

This clonotype turned up a few times. The chain has TRBV7-3 and TRBJ2-1; 7 bases are a match to TRBD1. The CDR3 sequence is 14 residues long. Trimming took 5 bases from V and 0 from J; bases not matched to a gene: 1. Germline V CDR1 and CDR2: SGHTA, FQGTGA. The DNA for the CDR3 is TGTGCCAGCAGCCAGGGGGACTCCTACAATGAGCAGTTCTTC. This sequence encodes CASSQGDSYNEQFF.

The gene calls are TRBV20-1 and TRBJ2-7; D is tentatively TRBD1 or TRBD2 (5 bases each). The CDR3 is made up of 15 amino acids. Germline loops: CDR1 DFQATT, CDR2 SNEGSKA (reference sequence). V shed 1 base and J shed 5 bases, with 18 bases lying between them. As DNA, the CDR3 is TGCAGTGCTAGAGCCCCGGGACCGGCTCGGGACGAGCAGTACTTC. Translated, it gives CSARAPGPARDEQYF.

The rearrangement joins TRBV20-1 to TRBJ2-6, with D possibly being TRBD1 or TRBD2 (5 bases each). CDR3 length: 15 residues. The germline V and J ends were trimmed by 6 bases and 0 bases, with 12 bases remaining between them. Germline CDR1 is DFQATT and CDR2 is SNEGSKA (reference sequence). CDR3 DNA sequence: TGCAGTGCCTGGGACGGTACCTCTGGGGCCAACGTCCTGACTTTC. Its translation is CSAWDGTSGANVLTF.